This TCR beta chain was sequenced for a study of blood T cell repertoires in COVID-19. Study-level background: Samples came from the United States, Italy and Spain, spanning acute and convalescent COVID-19. T cells, B-cell-depleted T cells, or PBMCs provided the cDNA or gDNA that served as material.

The CDR3 is 18 residues long. V was pared by 1 base and J by 2 bases, with 18 bases between. The germline V gene encodes CDR1 KGHSH and CDR2 LQKENI. In the original processing: Quantification of nucleated cells was approximated via reference gene primer amplification. Assay: immunoSEQ multiplex PCR; the TCRdb copy retains only in-frame clones and omits some. The DNA gave D and trimming, while V, J and clone size come from that table. The repertoire holds 300,000 to 400,000 clones, with around 86% as singletons. The Seattle patients, enrolled during active infection, were followed longitudinally. A few counts support this clone.

The TCR originated in a woman aged 45-59 years with COVID-19, enrolled during active disease. What was sequenced was peripheral blood. This rearrangement joins TRBV18 to TRBJ1-5; D perhaps matches TRBD1 (6 bases). CDR3 DNA sequence: TGTGCCAGCTCACCACGTCCACAGGCAGGGGATGGCAATCAGCCCCAGCATTTT. It specifies CASSPRPQAGDGNQPQHF. Complete variable domain (other parts from reference TRBV18 and TRBJ1-5): NAGVMQNPRHLVRRRGQEARLRCSPMKGHSHVYWYRQLPEEGLKFMVYLQKENIIDESGMPKERFSAEFPKEGPSILRIQQVVRGDSAAYFCASSPRPQAGDGNQPQHFGDGTRLSIL.